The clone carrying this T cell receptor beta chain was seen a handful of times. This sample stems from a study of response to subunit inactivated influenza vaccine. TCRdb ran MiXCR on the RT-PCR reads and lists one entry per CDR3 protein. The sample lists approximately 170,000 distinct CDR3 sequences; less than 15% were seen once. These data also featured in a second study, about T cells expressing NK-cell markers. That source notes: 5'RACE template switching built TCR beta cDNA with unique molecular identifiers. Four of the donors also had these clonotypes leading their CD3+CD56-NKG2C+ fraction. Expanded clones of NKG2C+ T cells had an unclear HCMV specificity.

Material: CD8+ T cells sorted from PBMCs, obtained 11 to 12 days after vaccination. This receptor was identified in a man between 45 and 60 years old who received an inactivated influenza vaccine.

The CDR3 spells CASSDTSNSNQPQHF. DNA for the CDR3: TGTGCCAGCAGCGACACATCCAATAGCAATCAGCCCCAGCATTTT. The chain employs TRBV5-5 and TRBJ1-5; D unresolved. There are 15 residues in the CDR3. CDR1 SGHKS and CDR2 YYEKEE come from the germline V gene (reference sequence). Between the trimmed V and J ends, which lost 4 bases and 0 bases, there was a span of 11 bases.